The text below deals with one TCR beta chain. Possible read error: a much larger clone is one base away. The researchers produced TCR beta cDNA from 450 to 600 ng total RNA with a constant-region primer. Nested multiplex PCR, run for three rounds with slightly modified ARM-PCR, yielded TCR beta libraries. The study ran its first two PCR rounds for around 9 cycles each, using TRBV1-TRBV30 forward primers and a C-beta reverse primer. TCRdb re-analysed the multiplex PCR reads in MiXCR, keeping a single row per CDR3 protein. In the table there are about 350,000 distinct CDR3 sequences, around 60% of which are singletons. CDR1 MNHNY and CDR2 SVGAGI come from the germline V gene (reference sequence). The CDR3 sequence is 16 residues long. This record comes from a study of tumor-infiltrating lymphocytes in primary liver carcinoma. Across the study: The five patients, who were men and women, ranged in age from 30 to 69 years.

Germline DNA was extracted too, while blood RNA derived from unsorted whole blood. Those patients suffered from chronic HBV infection and were treatment-naive. The TCR was taken from a man in his forties with primary liver carcinoma and hepatitis B virus infection. V and J are TRBV6-6 and TRBJ2-3; TRBD2 agrees at 15 bases. The sample taken for sequencing was peripheral blood. The CDR3 nucleotides are TGTGCCAGCAGTCGGACTAGCGGGAGGGCCGCAGATACGCGGTATTTT. Encoded protein: CASSRTSGRAADTRYF.